The sequence of this T cell receptor beta chain was determined in a study of blood T cell repertoires in COVID-19. Study information: COVID-19 samples, acute and convalescent, were from the United States, Italy and Spain. The analysed material was cDNA or gDNA that came from T cells, B-cell-depleted T cells, or PBMCs.

Trimming took 3 bases from V and 1 from J; bases not matched to a gene: 6. Looked up from germline, CDR1 is SGDLS and CDR2 is YYNGEE. The length of the CDR3 is 16 residues. Seattle cases were enrolled at active infection and followed longitudinally. As originally analysed: Amplification with reference gene primers provided the estimates of nucleated cell counts. The repertoire was sequenced with immunoSEQ multiplex PCR; TCRdb's copy has only in-frame clones and lacks some. From that table come the V and J calls and clone size; the DNA was used to work out D and trimming. This repertoire shows roughly 200,000 clones, 85% found once; its top ten account for roughly 18%.

The specimen was peripheral blood. The TCR was taken from a person aged 65-85 years with COVID-19, enrolled during active disease. This sequence joins TRBV9 and TRBJ2-2; 7 bases align to TRBD1. CDR3 nucleotide sequence: TGTGCCAGCAGCGCCCGGGACAGTCAGAACACCGGGGAGCTGTTTTTT. Translating it yields CASSARDSQNTGELFF.